Listed here are 19 T cell receptor beta chains from one sample, sequenced in a study of tumor and adjacent non-tumor tissue in lung cancer (dated by TCRdb to about 2018). Bulk unsorted tissue served as the source for RNA extraction, and RNA quality was assessed using a NanoDrop ND-1000 and an Agilent 2100. Distant non-tumor tissue taken more than 3 cm from the tumor edge was used as the normal lung sample. The library relied on multiplex PCR. Instrument used: Illumina HiSeq 2500. TCRbeta libraries were constructed through three rounds of nested PCR with primers (Table S4) according to protocols adapted from ARM-PCR. TCRdb cleaned the public reads at Q25 with fastp, built clones with MiXCR and kept in-frame beta chains. Identical CDR3 protein sequences are pooled into one entry, listed with their most common genes and DNA. The sample data list 77,000 or so distinct CDR3 sequences, and approximately 82% of these were observed just once. The ten biggest clones cover roughly 37% of the sample.

Sequenced: distant non-tumor lung tissue. Receptor source: a man aged 70-80 years with non-small cell lung cancer.

In this sample, this clonotype turned up once. Given the absence of the conserved phenylalanine or tryptophan at the CDR3 end, a read error is likely. Because the CDR3's place on the DNA is in doubt, the DNA is left out and the CDR3 is given as listed by TCRdb. The chain employs TRBV28 and TRBJ2-7. The CDR3 totals 11 residues, both ends included. Germline V gives CDR1 MDHEN, CDR2 SYDVKM. CDR3 loop: CASSPDREKYC.

As for this clonotype: This may come from a read error, since a much larger clone is one base off. The V and J genes are TRBV28 and TRBJ1-5, with D possibly TRBD1 on 5 matching bases. Germline V CDR1 and CDR2: MDHEN, SYDVKM. The V end lost 10 bases, the J end lost 4 bases, and 20 bases lay between the germline ends. The length of the CDR3 is 15 residues. The chain's CDR3 is CAITAPEGLNQPQHF. Written as DNA, the CDR3 is TGTGCCATCACCGCGCCGGAGGGGTTGAATCAGCCCCAGCATTTT.

The genes are TRBV12-3 or TRBV12-4 and TRBJ2-5; no clear D. The CDR3 spans 15 residues. This chain's CDR3 is CVNSFIGAEEETQYF. The CDR3 bases are TGTGTCAACAGTTTTATAGGAGCCGAGGAAGAGACCCAGTACTTC.

The V call is TRBV28, the J call TRBJ1-1; 12 bases map to TRBD1. The germline V gene encodes CDR1 MDHEN and CDR2 SYDVKM. The CDR3 consists of 14 residues. The CDR3 spells CPCTGTGGVTEAFF. DNA of the CDR3: TGTCCTTGTACCGGGACAGGGGGCGTCACTGAAGCTTTCTTT.

This clonotype was observed at least ten times. The genes are TRBV4-2 and TRBJ1-1; D is unclear. Per germline, CDR1 LGHNA and CDR2 YNFKEQ. CDR3 length equals 15 residues. Trimming left V 2 bases short and J 3 bases short, with 13 bases between. Here the CDR3 reads CASSQRRQQYTEAFF. The CDR3 nucleotides read TGTGCCAGCAGCCAACGGCGTCAACAGTACACTGAAGCTTTCTTT.

In the case of this clonotype: A much larger clone is a single base away; this may be a read error. This chain links TRBV7-6 with TRBJ2-3; 8 bases are a match to TRBD2. CDR1 and CDR2 (germline): SGHVS, FNYEAQ. The CDR3 length is 17 residues. Unmatched junction bases numbered 10, after V lost 4 bases and J lost 1 base. CDR3 region: CASSSTGGAVGTDTQYF. CDR3 in DNA: TGTGCCAGCAGCTCCACGGGAGGGGCCGTGGGCACAGATACGCAGTATTTT.

A word on this clonotype: Without the conserved terminal phenylalanine or tryptophan, this CDR3 likely stems from a read error. The chain joins TRBV6-6 to TRBJ2-3; 8 nucleotides line up with TRBD2. The germline V gene encodes CDR1 MNHNY and CDR2 SVGAGI (reference sequence). This CDR3 is 19 amino acids long. For the CDR3, the DNA is TGTGCCAGCAATTACTTTGATTGGCGGGAGGCCTATAGCACAGATACGCAGTATTTA. Translating gives CASNYFDWREAYSTDTQYL.

This clonotype showed up just a few times. Just one base apart from a much larger clone, this may be a read error. The gene calls are TRBV4-1 and TRBJ2-7; possibly TRBD1 for D (6 bases). The CDR3 is made up of 14 amino acids. V was trimmed by 4 bases and J by 0 bases, leaving 10 bases between them. CDR1 is MGHRA, CDR2 YSYEKL, per germline. This CDR3 is CASSLGHCSYEQYF. The CDR3 DNA follows: TGCGCCAGCAGCCTGGGACACTGCTCCTACGAGCAGTACTTC.

This clonotype was observed a handful of times. Given a much more abundant clone one base away, this may be a read error. The chain uses TRBV6-6 and TRBJ2-7; D may be TRBD1 or TRBD2 (5 bases each). This CDR3 is built from 13 residues. CDR1 is MNHNY and CDR2 is SVGAGI in the germline V gene (reference sequence). The CDR3 reads CVVSPGPNYEQYF. Here the CDR3 DNA reads TGTGTTGTATCACCGGGACCCAACTACGAGCAGTACTTC.

The gene calls are TRBV11-3 and TRBJ2-5; 7 bases line up with TRBD2. J gave up 5 bases and V 8 bases, and 8 bases lay outside the gene matches. This CDR3 spans 13 amino acids. The germline CDR1 and CDR2 sequences are SGHNT and YENEEA. CDR3 nucleotides: TGTGCCAGCGGTAACAGCGGGAAGGAGACCCAGTACTTC. Its translation: CASGNSGKETQYF. Looking up the rest from reference TRBV11-3 and TRBJ2-5 gives the full variable domain: EAGVVQSPRYKIIEKKQPVAFWCNPISGHNTLYWYLQNLGQGPELLIRYENEEAVDDSQLPKDRFSAERLKGVDSTLKIQPAELGDSAVYLCASGNSGKETQYFGPGTRLLVL.

A note on this clonotype: The junction shows a germline mismatch at one end, possibly a read error. The chain recombines TRBV12-3 or TRBV12-4 with TRBJ1-2; D not resolved. The CDR3 spans 13 residues. The CDR3 sequence: CASSFGPNYGHTF. The CDR3 DNA follows: TGTGCCAGCAGTTTCGGACCGAACTATGGCCACACCTTC.

The chain combines TRBV11-3 with TRBJ1-2; D remains unclear. The CDR3 is made up of 15 amino acids. The V end was cut by 0 bases, the J end by 6 bases, with 14 bases between. Germline V gene lookup returns CDR1 SGHNT and CDR2 YENEEA. The CDR3 bases are TGTGCCAGCAGCTTAGAACACGCACAGACCCATGGCTACACCTTC. This gives the protein CASSLEHAQTHGYTF. Combining the CDR3 with reference TRBV11-3 and TRBJ1-2 gives the whole variable domain EAGVVQSPRYKIIEKKQPVAFWCNPISGHNTLYWYLQNLGQGPELLIRYENEEAVDDSQLPKDRFSAERLKGVDSTLKIQPAELGDSAVYLCASSLEHAQTHGYTFGSGTRLTVV.

The chain is built from TRBV11-3 and TRBJ2-3, with D hard to call. Germline V gives CDR1 SGHNT, CDR2 YENEEA. The CDR3 has 15 residues. Trimming shortened V by 7 bases and J by 5 bases, and 19 bases separated the two germline ends. The CDR3, as DNA: TGTGCCAGCACCCGTCTGGAAATAAGTATAGATACGCAGTATTTT. The encoded protein is CASTRLEISIDTQYF.

The sample holds one count of this clonotype. Since a much larger clone is just one base distant, this may be a read error. The missing conserved phenylalanine or tryptophan at the end of this CDR3 makes a read error likely. The genes are TRBV7-9 and TRBJ2-7, with 9 bases identical to TRBD1. V shed 6 bases, J shed 2 bases, and the junction held 8 bases outside the gene matches. Germline values: CDR1 SEHNR, CDR2 FQNEAQ (reference sequence). This CDR3 comprises 15 residues. As DNA, the CDR3 is TGTGCCAGCAGTTCCAACCGGGACAGGGCCTACGAGCAGTACCTC. Translation gives CASSSNRDRAYEQYL.

As concerns this clonotype: One junction end does not reproduce the germline sequence, and a read error may be involved. The chain employs TRBV6-2 or TRBV6-3 and TRBJ2-2; 7 bases are a match to TRBD1. Looked up from germline, CDR1 is MNHEY and CDR2 is SVGEGT. The CDR3 extends over 12 amino acids. DNA for the CDR3: TGTGTCAGCAGTACCAACACAGGGGTGCTGTTTTTT. Its protein product is CVSSTNTGVLFF.

This clonotype was seen repeatedly, ten times or more. The J gene is TRBJ1-1, the V gene TRBV12-3 or TRBV12-4; no firm D call. V was pared by 3 bases and J by 5 bases, with 13 bases between. This CDR3 is built from 14 residues. The CDR3 sequence: CASSLPTLGTEAFF. The CDR3 coding sequence is TGTGCCAGCAGTTTGCCCACACTAGGGACTGAAGCTTTCTTT.

Details on this clonotype: A much larger clone lies one base from this, so it may be a read error. The chain employs TRBV24-1 and TRBJ2-3; D might be TRBD1 (5 bases). Germline CDR1 is KGHDR and CDR2 is SFDVKD. The CDR3 covers 17 residues. The CDR3 bases are TGTGTCACCAGTGATTCGAGCTGGGGCTTTAGCACAGATACGCAGTATTTT. Translating it yields CVTSDSSWGFSTDTQYF.

Concerning this clonotype itself: One end of the junction is discordant with germline, which a read error may explain. This chain links TRBV6-5 with TRBJ1-1; D is ambiguous. Per the germline V gene, CDR1 is MNHEY and CDR2 is SVGAGI. This CDR3 has 14 amino acids. CDR3 residues: CVSSYSNSDTEAFF. CDR3 DNA: TGTGTCAGCAGTTACTCGAATTCAGACACCGAAGCTTTCTTT.

In its sample, this clonotype was seen once. This chain connects TRBV11-1 to TRBJ2-2; TRBD1 matches at 10 bases. The trim removed 4 bases at V and 5 bases at J, leaving 1 base unmatched. CDR1 is SGHAT and CDR2 is FQDESV in the germline V gene (reference sequence). The CDR3 is made up of 14 amino acids. The CDR3 DNA reads TGTGCCAGCAGCTGGGACAGGGGAACCGGGGAGCTGTTTTTT. Its protein product is CASSWDRGTGELFF.